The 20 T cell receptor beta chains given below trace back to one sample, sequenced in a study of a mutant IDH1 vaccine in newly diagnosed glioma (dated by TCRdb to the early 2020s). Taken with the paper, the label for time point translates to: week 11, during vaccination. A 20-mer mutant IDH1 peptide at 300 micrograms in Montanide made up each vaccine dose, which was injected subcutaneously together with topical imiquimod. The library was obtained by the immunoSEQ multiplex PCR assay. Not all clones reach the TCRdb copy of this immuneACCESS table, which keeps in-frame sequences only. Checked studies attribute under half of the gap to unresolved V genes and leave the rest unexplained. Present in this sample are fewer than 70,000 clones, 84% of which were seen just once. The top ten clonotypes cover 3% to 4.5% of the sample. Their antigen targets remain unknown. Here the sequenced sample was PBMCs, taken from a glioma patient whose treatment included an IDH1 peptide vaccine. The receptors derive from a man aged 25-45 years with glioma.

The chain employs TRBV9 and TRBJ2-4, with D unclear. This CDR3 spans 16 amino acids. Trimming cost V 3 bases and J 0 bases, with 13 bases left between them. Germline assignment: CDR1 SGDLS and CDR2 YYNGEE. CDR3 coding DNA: TGTGCCAGCAGCGCAGGAACACTACTAGCCAAAAACATTCAGTACTTC. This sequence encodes CASSAGTLLAKNIQYF.

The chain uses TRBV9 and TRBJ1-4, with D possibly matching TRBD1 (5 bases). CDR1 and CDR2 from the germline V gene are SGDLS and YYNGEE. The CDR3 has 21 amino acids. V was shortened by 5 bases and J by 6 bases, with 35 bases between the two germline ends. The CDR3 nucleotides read TGTGCCAGCAGTCCCCACACCTACCGGGATCCCTCAGGGTCCGGGGATGAAAAACTGTTTTTT. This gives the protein CASSPHTYRDPSGSGDEKLFF.

CDR3 in amino acids: CASSLGEEAFF. CDR3 nucleotides: TGCGCCAGCAGCTTGGGGGAGGAAGCTTTCTTT. This chain connects TRBV5-1 to TRBJ1-1, with D unresolved. The V and J ends lost 0 bases and 8 bases respectively, with 5 bases between them. The CDR3 contains 11 residues. The germline gives CDR1 SGHRS, CDR2 YFSETQ.

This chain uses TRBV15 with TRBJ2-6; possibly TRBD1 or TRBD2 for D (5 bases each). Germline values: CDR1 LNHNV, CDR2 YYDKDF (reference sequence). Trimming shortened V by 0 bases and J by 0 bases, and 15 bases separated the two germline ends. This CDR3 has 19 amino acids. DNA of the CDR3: TGTGCCACCAGCAGAGATGGGGGTTCTATCATCTCTGGGGCCAACGTCCTGACTTTC. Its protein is CATSRDGGSIISGANVLTF.

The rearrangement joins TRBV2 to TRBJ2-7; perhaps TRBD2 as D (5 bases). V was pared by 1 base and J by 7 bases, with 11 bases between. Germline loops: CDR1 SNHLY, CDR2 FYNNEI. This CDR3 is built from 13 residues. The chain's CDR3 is CASSEVRGGEQYF. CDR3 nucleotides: TGTGCCAGCAGTGAAGTTCGGGGTGGGGAGCAGTACTTC.

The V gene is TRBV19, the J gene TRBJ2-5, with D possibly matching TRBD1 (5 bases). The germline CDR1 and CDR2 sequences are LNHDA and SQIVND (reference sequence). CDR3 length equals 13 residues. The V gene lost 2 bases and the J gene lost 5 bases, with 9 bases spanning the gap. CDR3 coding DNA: TGTGCCAGTAGTATAAGGCAGGGTGAGACCCAGTACTTC. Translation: CASSIRQGETQYF. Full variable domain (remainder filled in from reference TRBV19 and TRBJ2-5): DGGITQSPKYLFRKEGQNVTLSCEQNLNHDAMYWYRQDPGQGLRLIYYSQIVNDFQKGDIAEGYSVSREKKESFPLTVTSAQKNPTAFYLCASSIRQGETQYFGPGTRLLVL.

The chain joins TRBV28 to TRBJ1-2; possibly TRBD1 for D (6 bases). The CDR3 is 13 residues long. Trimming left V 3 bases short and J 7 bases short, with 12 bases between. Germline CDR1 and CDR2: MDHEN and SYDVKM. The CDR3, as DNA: TGTGCCAGCAGTTTTAACAGGGCTGCTGGCTACACCTTC. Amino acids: CASSFNRAAGYTF.

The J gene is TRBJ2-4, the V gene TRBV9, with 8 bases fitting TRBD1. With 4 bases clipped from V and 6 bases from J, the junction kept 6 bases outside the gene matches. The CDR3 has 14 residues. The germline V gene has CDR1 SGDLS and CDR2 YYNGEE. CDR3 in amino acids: CASSPGQGGNIQYF. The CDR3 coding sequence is TGTGCCAGCAGCCCAGGACAGGGAGGAAACATTCAGTACTTC. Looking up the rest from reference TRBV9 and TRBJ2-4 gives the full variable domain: DSGVTQTPKHLITATGQRVTLRCSPRSGDLSVYWYQQSLDQGLQFLIQYYNGEERAKGNILERFSAQQFPDLHSELNLSSLELGDSALYFCASSPGQGGNIQYFGAGTRLSVL.

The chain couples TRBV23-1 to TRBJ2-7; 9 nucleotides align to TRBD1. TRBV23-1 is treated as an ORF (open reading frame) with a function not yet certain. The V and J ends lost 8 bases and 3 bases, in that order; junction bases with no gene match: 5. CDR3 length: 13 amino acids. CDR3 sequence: CASHGTGIYEQYF. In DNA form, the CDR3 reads TGCGCCAGCCACGGGACAGGGATCTACGAGCAGTACTTC.

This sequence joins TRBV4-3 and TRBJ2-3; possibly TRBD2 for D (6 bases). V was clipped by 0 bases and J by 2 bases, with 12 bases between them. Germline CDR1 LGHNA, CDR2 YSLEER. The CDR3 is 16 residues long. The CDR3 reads CASSQEAGGYTDTQYF. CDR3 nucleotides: TGCGCCAGCAGCCAAGAGGCCGGGGGATACACAGATACGCAGTATTTT.

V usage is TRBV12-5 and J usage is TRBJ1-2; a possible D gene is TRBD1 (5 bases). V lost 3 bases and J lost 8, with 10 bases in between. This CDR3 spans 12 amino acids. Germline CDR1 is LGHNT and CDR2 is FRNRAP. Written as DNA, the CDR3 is TGTGCTAGTGGTTTCCAGGGCACGGGCTACACCTTC. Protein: CASGFQGTGYTF.

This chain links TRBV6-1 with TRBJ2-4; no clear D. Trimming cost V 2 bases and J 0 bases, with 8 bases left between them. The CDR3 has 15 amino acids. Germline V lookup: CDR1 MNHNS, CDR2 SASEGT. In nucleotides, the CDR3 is TGTGCCAGCAGTGAATCGGTGATAGCCAAAAACATTCAGTACTTC. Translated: CASSESVIAKNIQYF.

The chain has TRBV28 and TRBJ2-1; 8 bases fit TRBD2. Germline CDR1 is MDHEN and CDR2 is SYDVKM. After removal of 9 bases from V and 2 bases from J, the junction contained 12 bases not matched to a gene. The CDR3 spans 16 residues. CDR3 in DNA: TGTGCCAGTTTCCCCTCCGGGACTAGACCCTACAATGAGCAGTTCTTC. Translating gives CASFPSGTRPYNEQFF.

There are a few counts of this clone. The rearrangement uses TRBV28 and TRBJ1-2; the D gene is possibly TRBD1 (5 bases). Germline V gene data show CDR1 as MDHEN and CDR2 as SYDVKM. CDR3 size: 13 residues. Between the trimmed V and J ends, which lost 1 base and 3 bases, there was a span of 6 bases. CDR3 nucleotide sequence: TGTGCCAGCAGTTTATTCAGGGACTATGGCTACACCTTC. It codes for CASSLFRDYGYTF.

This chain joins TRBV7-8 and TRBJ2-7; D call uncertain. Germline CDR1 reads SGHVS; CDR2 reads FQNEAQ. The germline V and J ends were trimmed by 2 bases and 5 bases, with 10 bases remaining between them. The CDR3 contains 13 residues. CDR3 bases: TGTGCCAGCAGCTTACTGATAAGGGACGAGCAGTACTTC. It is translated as CASSLLIRDEQYF.

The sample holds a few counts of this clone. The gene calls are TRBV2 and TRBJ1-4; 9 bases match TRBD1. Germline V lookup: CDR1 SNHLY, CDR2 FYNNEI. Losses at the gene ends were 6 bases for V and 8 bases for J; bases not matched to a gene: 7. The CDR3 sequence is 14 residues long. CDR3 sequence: CASRAGTGYEKLFF. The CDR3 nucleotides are TGTGCCAGCAGAGCCGGGACAGGGTACGAAAAACTGTTTTTT.

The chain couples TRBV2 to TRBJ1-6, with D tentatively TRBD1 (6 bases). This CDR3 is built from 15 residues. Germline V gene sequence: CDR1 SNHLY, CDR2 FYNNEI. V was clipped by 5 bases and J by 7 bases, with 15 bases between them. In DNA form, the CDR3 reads TGTGCCAGCAGTACACAGGGAGGGGTAAATTCACCCCTCCACTTT. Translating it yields CASSTQGGVNSPLHF. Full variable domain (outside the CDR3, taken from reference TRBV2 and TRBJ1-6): EPEVTQTPSHQVTQMGQEVILRCVPISNHLYFYWYRQILGQKVEFLVSFYNNEISEKSEIFDDQFSVERPDGSNFTLKIRSTKLEDSAMYFCASSTQGGVNSPLHFGNGTRLTVT.

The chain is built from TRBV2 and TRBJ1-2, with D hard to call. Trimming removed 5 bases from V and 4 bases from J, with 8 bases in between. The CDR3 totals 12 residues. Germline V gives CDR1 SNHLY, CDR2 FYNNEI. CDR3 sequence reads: CASSLQFYGYTF. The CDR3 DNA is TGTGCCAGCAGTCTTCAGTTCTATGGCTACACCTTC.

CDR3 region: CASSSLGGPVNTEAFF. CDR3 nucleotide sequence: TGTGCCAGCAGCTCCTTGGGGGGGCCCGTGAACACTGAAGCTTTCTTT. The V call is TRBV11-2, the J call TRBJ1-1; tentative D call: TRBD1 (6 bases). The CDR3 contains 16 residues. CDR1 is SGHAT and CDR2 is FQNNGV in the germline V gene. Trimming removed 4 bases at V and 0 bases at J, with 15 bases between.

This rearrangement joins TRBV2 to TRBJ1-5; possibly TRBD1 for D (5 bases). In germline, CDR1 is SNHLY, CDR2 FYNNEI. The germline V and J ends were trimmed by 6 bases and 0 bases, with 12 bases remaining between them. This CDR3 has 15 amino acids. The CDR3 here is CASRFRANSNQPQHF. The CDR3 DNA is TGTGCCAGCAGGTTCAGGGCTAATAGCAATCAGCCCCAGCATTTT.